The 14 T cell receptor beta chains presented below share a single source sample, sequenced in a study of blood T cell repertoires in COVID-19. Only in-frame clones appear in the TCRdb table, and some are missing; sequencing was by immunoSEQ multiplex PCR. This sample has 150,000 to 200,000 clones, with more than 75% found just once. Specimen: peripheral blood. The source is a man aged 18-30 years with active or convalescent COVID-19.

The chain couples TRBV30 to TRBJ1-4; D possibly corresponds to TRBD1 (6 bases). The V gene's germline CDR1 is GTSNPN and CDR2 SVGIG (reference sequence). The ends were cut back, 1 base at V and 5 bases at J, with 14 bases in the middle. The CDR3 covers 15 residues. The CDR3 loop is CAWSAFGTRNEKLFF. As DNA, the CDR3 is TGTGCCTGGAGTGCTTTCGGGACAAGGAATGAAAAACTGTTTTTT.

The chain has TRBV9 and TRBJ2-5; 11 positions match TRBD2. This CDR3 is 16 amino acids long. Losses at the gene ends were 4 bases for V and 5 bases for J; bases not matched to a gene: 10. The V gene's germline CDR1 is SGDLS and CDR2 YYNGEE. CDR3 nucleotides: TGTGCCAGCAGCTTAAGACTAGCGGGGCCCGAGGAGACCCAGTACTTC. Its protein is CASSLRLAGPEETQYF.

The chain couples TRBV2 to TRBJ2-4; TRBD2 matches at 12 bases. The germline gives CDR1 SNHLY, CDR2 FYNNEI. V was pared by 10 bases and J by 7 bases, with 8 bases of the junction left unmatched. The CDR3 contains 14 residues. The CDR3 nucleotides are TGTGCCACAAAGACTAGCGGGGGAGACAACATTCAGTACTTC. Protein sequence: CATKTSGGDNIQYF.

The DNA of the CDR3 is TGCGCTATTAAGCCACGGGGGGACACTGAAGCTTTCTTT. It translates to CAIKPRGDTEAFF. The J gene is TRBJ1-1, the V gene TRBV10-2; a possible D gene is TRBD1 (5 bases). Germline CDR1 reads WSHSY; CDR2 reads SAAADI. The CDR3 contains 13 residues.

The rearrangement joins TRBV5-1 to TRBJ2-2; 7 positions match TRBD1. The CDR3 covers 16 residues. CDR1 is SGHRS and CDR2 is YFSETQ in the germline V gene. V was clipped by 2 bases and J by 0 bases; unmatched bases: 4. In nucleotides, the CDR3 is TGCGCCAGCAGCTTAGGACAGGCAGCGAACACCGGGGAGCTGTTTTTT. This gives the protein CASSLGQAANTGELFF.

This clone appeared once. V gene TRBV12-3 or TRBV12-4 combines with J gene TRBJ1-2; D might be TRBD1 (6 bases). The V gene lost 4 bases and the J gene lost 6 bases, with 12 bases spanning the gap. The CDR3 totals 13 residues. The CDR3 region has the DNA TGTGCCAGCAGTTCAGACAGGTCCCATGGCTACACCTTC. This sequence encodes CASSSDRSHGYTF.

The chain uses TRBV4-3 and TRBJ2-7; TRBD2 matches 8 bases. Germline V CDR1 and CDR2: LGHNA, YSLEER. J was trimmed by 1 base and V by 0 bases; bases with no gene match: 5. CDR3 size: 16 residues. CDR3 in amino acids: CASSQDIAGPSYEQYF. CDR3 bases: TGCGCCAGCAGCCAAGATATAGCGGGACCTTCCTACGAGCAGTACTTC.

The chain has TRBV5-4 and TRBJ1-2, with D perhaps matching TRBD1 (5 bases). This CDR3 comprises 13 residues. V was pared by 2 bases and J by 2 bases, with 7 bases between. Germline V gives CDR1 SGHNT, CDR2 YYREEE (reference sequence). The CDR3 nucleotides read TGTGCCAGCAGCTTAAGACAGAACTATGGCTACACCTTC. It is translated as CASSLRQNYGYTF.

The genes are TRBV24-1 and TRBJ1-2, with D possibly being TRBD1 (5 bases). With 5 bases removed from V and 3 bases from J, the gap between germline ends came to 15 bases. Germline values: CDR1 KGHDR, CDR2 SFDVKD. This CDR3 has 15 residues. This CDR3 is CATSGGGGTDYGYTF. Written as DNA, the CDR3 is TGTGCCACCAGTGGCGGCGGGGGGACGGACTATGGCTACACCTTC.

The gene calls are TRBV11-1 and TRBJ2-3; 8 bases align to TRBD1. The CDR3 loop spans 14 amino acids. J was trimmed by 7 bases and V by 5 bases; bases with no gene match: 8. The germline CDR1 and CDR2 sequences are SGHAT and FQDESV (reference sequence). The CDR3 nucleotides read TGTGCCAGCAGCCTGCAGGGGGCGGAGAATACGCAGTATTTT. Translation gives CASSLQGAENTQYF.

The chain links TRBV24-1 to TRBJ2-7, with D perhaps TRBD1 (6 bases). V lost 0 bases and J lost 3, with 17 bases in between. Germline CDR1 and CDR2: KGHDR and SFDVKD. The CDR3 contains 17 residues. The CDR3 here is CATSDLNGTPKCYEQYV. The CDR3 DNA is TGTGCCACCAGTGATTTGAACGGGACACCCAAATGCTACGAGCAGTACGTC.

V gene TRBV5-5 combines with J gene TRBJ2-7, with 8 bases lining up with TRBD2. The V and J ends lost 3 bases and 5 bases, in that order; junction bases with no gene match: 10. The germline V gene encodes CDR1 SGHKS and CDR2 YYEKEE (reference sequence). The CDR3 totals 15 residues. The CDR3 loop reads CASSWGAGVFDEQYF. CDR3 coding DNA: TGTGCCAGCAGCTGGGGAGCGGGAGTTTTCGACGAGCAGTACTTC.

The V call is TRBV20-1, the J call TRBJ2-7; TRBD2 is a possible D gene (5 bases). Looked up from germline, CDR1 is DFQATT and CDR2 is SNEGSKA (reference sequence). The V and J ends lost 5 bases and 5 bases respectively, with 10 bases between them. There are 11 residues in the CDR3. CDR3 amino acids: CSAGRRNEQYV. The CDR3 DNA reads as TGCAGTGCTGGTAGGAGGAACGAGCAGTACGTC.

About this clone: Its ends do not fully match the called genes, so a read error is possible. As DNA, the CDR3 is TGTGCCATCAGCGAGTCACCGGGACAGGGCTACTCTGGGGCCAACGTCCTGACTTTC. It codes for CAISESPGQGYSGANVLTF. This sequence joins TRBV10-3 and TRBJ2-6, with TRBD1 matching over 9 bases. This CDR3 has 19 amino acids. Germline V gene data show CDR1 as ENHRY and CDR2 as SYGVKD.